The source of this T cell receptor beta chain is a study of blood T cells in healthy people across ages. Isolated per sample were at least 7 million PBMCs. Primed by a sample-barcoded 5' primer and a J-beta primer mix, a second PCR proceeded for roughly 6 to 12 cycles. TCRdb reanalysed the 5' RACE reads using MiXCR and keeps one entry per CDR3 protein. Of approximately 1,700,000 distinct CDR3 sequences listed, about 39% are singletons. This clonotype has a handful of counts. The sequence came from a human donor in good health. The sample consisted of blood.

This CDR3 is CASSGGGQGPYEQYF. CDR3 in DNA: TGCGCCAGCAGCGGAGGGGGACAGGGTCCCTACGAGCAGTACTTC. V is TRBV5-1 and J is TRBJ2-7, with 9 bases fitting TRBD1. The CDR3 covers 15 residues. Germline CDR1 SGHRS, CDR2 YFSETQ. Losses at the gene ends were 4 bases for V and 2 bases for J; bases not matched to a gene: 7.